This T cell receptor beta chain appears in the sequencing data of a study of T cell responses to AZD1222 COVID-19 vaccine. Study-wide findings and caveats: The peak T cell response came first, and repertoires were sampled only after it. Among vaccine-associated CD4 TCRs, coverage spanned spike, with dominance at 160-218 and 743-854. Baseline antibody screening turned up just a handful of seropositive AZD1222 recipients. A mostly white British donor set with more females was recruited, and clonal diversity was possibly underestimated.

The germline CDR1 and CDR2 sequences are SGHVS and FNYEAQ. Deletions cut 4 bases from V and 2 bases from J, with 11 bases between. The CDR3 length is 15 residues. Profiling relied on immunoSEQ multiplex PCR, and the TCRdb table lists in-frame clones only, not all of them. The listing contains some 150,000 clones. About this clone itself: No antigen is known for it.

The source of this sequence is an adult in good health. The sequencing input was peripheral blood. The chain carries TRBV7-6 and TRBJ1-4; weak D call: TRBD1 (5 bases). As DNA, the CDR3 is TGTGCCAGCAGCTCCCGGGGGGGGACTAATGAAAAACTGTTTTTT. It is translated as CASSSRGGTNEKLFF.